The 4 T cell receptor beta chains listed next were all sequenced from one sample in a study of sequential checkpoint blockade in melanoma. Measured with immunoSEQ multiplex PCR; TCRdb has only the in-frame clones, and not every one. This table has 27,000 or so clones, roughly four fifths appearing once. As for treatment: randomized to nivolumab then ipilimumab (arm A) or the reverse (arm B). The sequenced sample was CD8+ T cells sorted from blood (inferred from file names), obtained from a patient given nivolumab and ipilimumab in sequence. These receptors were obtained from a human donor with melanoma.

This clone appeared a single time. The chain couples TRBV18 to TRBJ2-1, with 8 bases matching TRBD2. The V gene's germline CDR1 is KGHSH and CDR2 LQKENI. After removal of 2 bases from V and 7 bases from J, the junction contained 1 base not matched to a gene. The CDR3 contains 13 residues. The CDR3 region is CASSPAGGNEQFF. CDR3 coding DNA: TGTGCCAGCTCACCAGCGGGAGGTAATGAGCAGTTCTTC.

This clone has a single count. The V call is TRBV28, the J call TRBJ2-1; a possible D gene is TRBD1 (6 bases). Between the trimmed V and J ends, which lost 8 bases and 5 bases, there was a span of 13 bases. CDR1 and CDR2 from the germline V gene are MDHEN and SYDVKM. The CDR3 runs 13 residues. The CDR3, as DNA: TGTGCCAGCCTATCAGGGGAGAACAATGAGCAGTTCTTC. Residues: CASLSGENNEQFF.

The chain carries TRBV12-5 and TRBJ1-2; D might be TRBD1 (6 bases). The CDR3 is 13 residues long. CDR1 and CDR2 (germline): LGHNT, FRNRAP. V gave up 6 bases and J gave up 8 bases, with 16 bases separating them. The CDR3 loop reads CASGPGHWGGYTF. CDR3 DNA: TGTGCTAGTGGCCCGGGACACTGGGGGGGCTACACCTTC.

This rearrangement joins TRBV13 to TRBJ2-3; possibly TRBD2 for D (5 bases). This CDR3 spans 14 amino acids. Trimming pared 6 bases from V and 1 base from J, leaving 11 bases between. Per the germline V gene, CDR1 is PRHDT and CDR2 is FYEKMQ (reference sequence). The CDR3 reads CASRGRTGTDTQYF. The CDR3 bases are TGTGCCAGCAGAGGGCGGACTGGCACAGATACGCAGTATTTT.